This TCR beta chain was observed in a study of post-analysis software for immune sequencing data. Overall study context: Disease courses included relapsing-remitting, secondary progressive and progressive-relapsing multiple sclerosis.

Study-level results: Versus controls, multiple sclerosis patients showed significantly lower diversity (normalized Chao1). Samples sharing a preparation batch grouped tightly together when assessed by F measure.

TCR beta libraries were prepared from cDNA with unique molecular identifiers. Out of roughly 1 to 10 million T cells, a few hundred thousand cDNA molecules were generated. TCRdb re-called the PCR reads through MiXCR, storing one row per CDR3 protein. The sample has hundreds of thousands of distinct CDR3 sequences, about 60% seen once. Worth noting for this clonotype: What it binds is unknown.

Sequenced sample: blood. This receptor was taken from a girl aged 2 to 9 with multiple sclerosis.

The CDR3 DNA sequence: TGCGCCAGCAGCCAAGATTGGGCGGGAGAGCAGTTCTTC. Translation: CASSQDWAGEQFF. V gene TRBV4-3 combines with J gene TRBJ2-1, with a possible D match to TRBD2 (6 bases). From germline, CDR1 is LGHNA and CDR2 YSLEER. The CDR3 contains 13 residues. Deletions cut 0 bases from V and 10 bases from J, with 10 bases between.